The sequence of this T cell receptor (beta chain) was determined in a study of T cell responses to AZD1222 COVID-19 vaccine. Study-level points and caveats: Sampling captured repertoires only after the peak T cell response.

V lost 5 bases and J 3 bases, leaving 10 bases between the germline ends. The CDR3 sequence is 14 residues long. Germline V gives CDR1 LNHNV, CDR2 YYDKDF (reference sequence). Remarks on this clone: Its antigen remains unknown.

TCRdb keeps only in-frame clones here, not all; method: immunoSEQ multiplex PCR. This table has roughly 200,000 clones, approximately 95% appearing once. The sample here was peripheral blood, taken 28 days after the second dose of the MenACWY control vaccine. The chain joins TRBV15 to TRBJ2-2, with D unresolved. This clonotype was sampled from an adult who received the MenACWY meningococcal vaccine as a control. CDR3 DNA sequence: TGTGCCACCAGCTCCCGACGGGACACCGGGGAGCTGTTTTTT. Translation gives CATSSRRDTGELFF. Full variable domain (remainder filled in from reference TRBV15 and TRBJ2-2): DAMVIQNPRYQVTQFGKPVTLSCSQTLNHNVMYWYQQKSSQAPKLLFHYYDKDFNNEADTPDNFQSRRPNTSFCFLDIRSPGLGDTAMYLCATSSRRDTGELFFGEGSRLTVL.